This is a list of T cell receptor beta chains from one sample in a study of human T cells and chemical hapten exposure. TCRdb called the RACE reads again in MiXCR, with one record for every CDR3 protein. The repertoire includes around 120,000 distinct CDR3 sequences, approximately 13% of them detected once, and approximately 0.92% sits in the top ten. This material consisted of whole blood, taken in connection with sensitization to the hapten diphenylcyclopropenone (DPC). The receptors were gathered from a young man with alopecia areata. Some clones in this sample may be carry-over from other donors' samples. The CDR3 runs from the conserved cysteine through the conserved F or W. The order of the fields is CDR3 length, V gene, J gene, clone size, CDR3 protein. Not all rows give a size; the values are once, few, many and, for expanded clones, a class.

cdr3_length: 13; v_call: TRBV7-2; j_call: TRBJ2-5; clone_size: -; cdr3_aa: CASSLDREQTQYF
cdr3_length: 12; v_call: TRBV2; j_call: TRBJ1-2; clone_size: -; cdr3_aa: CASRADNYGYTF
cdr3_length: 13; v_call: TRBV5-6; j_call: TRBJ2-7; clone_size: few; cdr3_aa: CASSLYIVYEQYF
cdr3_length: 14; v_call: TRBV27; j_call: TRBJ2-1; clone_size: few; cdr3_aa: CASSFGQGAGEQFF
cdr3_length: 14; v_call: TRBV18; j_call: TRBJ1-4; clone_size: -; cdr3_aa: CASSRTGINEKLFF
cdr3_length: 14; v_call: TRBV5-4; j_call: TRBJ1-2; clone_size: -; cdr3_aa: CASSSADRMRGYTF
cdr3_length: 13; v_call: TRBV7-9; j_call: TRBJ2-1; clone_size: -; cdr3_aa: CASSLQGVGEQFF
cdr3_length: 19; v_call: TRBV7-2; j_call: TRBJ2-1; clone_size: many; cdr3_aa: CASSLRTSGGPVSYNEQFF
cdr3_length: 15; v_call: TRBV4-3; j_call: TRBJ1-1; clone_size: few; cdr3_aa: CASSQVVGMNTEAFF
cdr3_length: 12; v_call: TRBV9; j_call: TRBJ1-1; clone_size: -; cdr3_aa: CASSPGGQGTFF
cdr3_length: 14; v_call: TRBV7-6; j_call: TRBJ1-5; clone_size: many; cdr3_aa: CASSLDDSNQPQHF
cdr3_length: 14; v_call: TRBV25-1; j_call: TRBJ2-7; clone_size: -; cdr3_aa: CASISQEGSYEQYF
cdr3_length: 12; v_call: TRBV11-2; j_call: TRBJ2-5; clone_size: few; cdr3_aa: CASSVGRETQYF
cdr3_length: 15; v_call: TRBV9; j_call: TRBJ1-2; clone_size: many; cdr3_aa: CASSVGTGYNYGYTF
cdr3_length: 15; v_call: TRBV6-2/TRBV6-3; j_call: TRBJ1-1; clone_size: -; cdr3_aa: CASSYRDPLNTEAFF
cdr3_length: 12; v_call: TRBV18; j_call: TRBJ2-2; clone_size: few; cdr3_aa: CASSPGQRELFF
cdr3_length: 15; v_call: TRBV5-4; j_call: TRBJ2-5; clone_size: many; cdr3_aa: CASSHAGRGDETQYF
cdr3_length: 14; v_call: TRBV19; j_call: TRBJ1-4; clone_size: few; cdr3_aa: CASRQGFEGEKLFF
cdr3_length: 13; v_call: TRBV4-3; j_call: TRBJ2-1; clone_size: many; cdr3_aa: CASSQGNYNEQFF
cdr3_length: 15; v_call: TRBV20-1; j_call: TRBJ1-5; clone_size: -; cdr3_aa: CSASGTRLLNQPQHF
cdr3_length: 14; v_call: TRBV7-2; j_call: TRBJ1-4; clone_size: -; cdr3_aa: CASSLQATNEKLFF
cdr3_length: 16; v_call: TRBV6-2/TRBV6-3; j_call: TRBJ1-2; clone_size: -; cdr3_aa: CASSSPSTGPNYGYTF
cdr3_length: 17; v_call: TRBV11-2; j_call: TRBJ2-1; clone_size: -; cdr3_aa: CASTVMGRPFAYNEQFF
cdr3_length: 14; v_call: TRBV11-1; j_call: TRBJ1-2; clone_size: many; cdr3_aa: CASSRPDRNYGYTF
cdr3_length: 15; v_call: TRBV5-1; j_call: TRBJ2-1; clone_size: -; cdr3_aa: CASSLDWSSYNEQFF
cdr3_length: 14; v_call: TRBV7-9; j_call: TRBJ1-1; clone_size: -; cdr3_aa: CASSSSRGRGEAFF
cdr3_length: 11; v_call: TRBV4-1; j_call: TRBJ2-3; clone_size: -; cdr3_aa: CASSQADTQYF
cdr3_length: 13; v_call: TRBV6-2/TRBV6-3; j_call: TRBJ2-2; clone_size: -; cdr3_aa: CASSGQYTGELFF
cdr3_length: 15; v_call: TRBV10-3; j_call: TRBJ2-3; clone_size: few; cdr3_aa: CAISLTSDRTDTQYF
cdr3_length: 14; v_call: TRBV7-9; j_call: TRBJ2-2; clone_size: medium-sized; cdr3_aa: CASSLRVNTGELFF
cdr3_length: 11; v_call: TRBV5-5; j_call: TRBJ2-5; clone_size: few; cdr3_aa: CASSKLETQYF
cdr3_length: 15; v_call: TRBV19; j_call: TRBJ2-4; clone_size: -; cdr3_aa: CASSTRDLRGNIQYF
cdr3_length: 12; v_call: TRBV6-5; j_call: TRBJ2-5; clone_size: -; cdr3_aa: CASSYRGETQYF
cdr3_length: 13; v_call: TRBV12-3/TRBV12-4; j_call: TRBJ1-5; clone_size: few; cdr3_aa: CASSMDSNQPQHF
cdr3_length: 17; v_call: TRBV18; j_call: TRBJ1-5; clone_size: many; cdr3_aa: CASSPPGSQGAGQPQHF
cdr3_length: 15; v_call: TRBV7-9; j_call: TRBJ1-6; clone_size: -; cdr3_aa: CASSPETGGGSPLHF
cdr3_length: 14; v_call: TRBV29-1; j_call: TRBJ2-1; clone_size: -; cdr3_aa: CSVDSSRSHNEQFF
cdr3_length: 16; v_call: TRBV11-2; j_call: TRBJ1-6; clone_size: -; cdr3_aa: CASSPQGINYNSPLHF
cdr3_length: 14; v_call: TRBV12-3/TRBV12-4; j_call: TRBJ1-1; clone_size: many; cdr3_aa: CASSPGQFTTEAFF
cdr3_length: 18; v_call: TRBV7-6; j_call: TRBJ2-6; clone_size: many; cdr3_aa: CASSPEGRAESGANVLTF
cdr3_length: 17; v_call: TRBV7-8; j_call: TRBJ1-6; clone_size: few; cdr3_aa: CASSLRPLGSYNSPLHF
cdr3_length: 14; v_call: TRBV25-1; j_call: TRBJ2-5; clone_size: few; cdr3_aa: CASSEPGEEETQYF
cdr3_length: 15; v_call: TRBV6-4; j_call: TRBJ2-1; clone_size: few; cdr3_aa: CASSYSGGAYNEQFF
cdr3_length: 14; v_call: TRBV10-1; j_call: TRBJ2-2; clone_size: -; cdr3_aa: CASRDRLNTGELFF
cdr3_length: 15; v_call: TRBV28; j_call: TRBJ2-3; clone_size: few; cdr3_aa: CASSFGTGRTDTQYF
cdr3_length: 13; v_call: TRBV14; j_call: TRBJ1-2; clone_size: many; cdr3_aa: CASSQVSRGGYTF
cdr3_length: 16; v_call: TRBV20-1; j_call: TRBJ2-7; clone_size: many; cdr3_aa: CSAAGTTNLATQEQYF
cdr3_length: 12; v_call: TRBV29-1; j_call: TRBJ2-5; clone_size: -; cdr3_aa: CSARDAEETQYF
cdr3_length: 14; v_call: TRBV6-1; j_call: TRBJ2-1; clone_size: -; cdr3_aa: CASSEAGRNNEQFF
cdr3_length: 15; v_call: TRBV5-4; j_call: TRBJ1-1; clone_size: few; cdr3_aa: CASSFRDRGNTEAFF
cdr3_length: 17; v_call: TRBV7-2; j_call: TRBJ2-1; clone_size: few; cdr3_aa: CASSLDIGRPSYNEQFF
cdr3_length: 15; v_call: TRBV7-2; j_call: TRBJ1-2; clone_size: few; cdr3_aa: CASSLRGEQAYGYTF
cdr3_length: 18; v_call: TRBV27; j_call: TRBJ2-2; clone_size: few; cdr3_aa: CASSPLTSGGWHTGELFF
cdr3_length: 14; v_call: TRBV15; j_call: TRBJ1-5; clone_size: few; cdr3_aa: CATTDRDRNQPQHF
cdr3_length: 15; v_call: TRBV4-3; j_call: TRBJ1-6; clone_size: -; cdr3_aa: CASSQVTGVNSPLHF